Listed below are T cell receptor beta chains from one sample, sequenced in a study of cytomegalovirus exposure and HLA in healthy donors. Generated by immunoSEQ multiplex PCR, the TCRdb table keeps only in-frame clones and is missing some. Of some 170,000 clones in the sample, 82% were seen once. The material sequenced was PBMCs. These TCRs come from a middle-aged man in good health and CMV-seropositive. Both conserved end residues are part of each CDR3. The D gene is left open where the match is weak. Size values are once, few and many counts, or a class for expanded clones, and some rows have none.

V,size,D,J,DNA,CDR3
TRBV9,-,TRBD1,TRBJ1-6,TGTGCCAGCAGCACCGGGACAGGGGATTCACCCCTCCACTTT,CASSTGTGDSPLHF
TRBV6-6,-,TRBD2,TRBJ2-3,TGTGCCAGCAGCCCCTATAGCGGGGGGGCGTTATACCCGTATTTT,CASSPYSGGALYPYF
TRBV14,-,-,TRBJ1-1,TGTGCCAGCAGTCCTAGGCGGAACACTGAAGCTTTCTTT,CASSPRRNTEAFF
TRBV28,-,TRBD1,TRBJ1-5,TGTGCCAGCACCTACACAGGGGGAGGGTATATGAGCAATCAGCCCCAGCATTTT,CASTYTGGGYMSNQPQHF
TRBV25-1,-,TRBD1,TRBJ1-2,TGTGCCAGCACCGGGACAGGGGGCTCCTGCACCTTC,CASTGTGGSCTF
TRBV11-1,few,-,TRBJ2-7,TGTGCCAGCAGCTTAGGGGGACTCTCCTCCGAGCAGTACTTC,CASSLGGLSSEQYF
TRBV19,-,-,TRBJ2-7,TGTGCCAGTAGTATCGCCAGGGACACAGGCGAGCAGTACTTC,CASSIARDTGEQYF
TRBV7-2,-,TRBD2,TRBJ2-3,TGTGCCAGCAGACGGACTAGCGGGACTGTCGAGGATACGCAGTATTTT,CASRRTSGTVEDTQYF
TRBV28,-,-,TRBJ1-2,TGTGCCAGCACTGACTTCAACTATGGCTACACCTTC,CASTDFNYGYTF
TRBV19,-,-,TRBJ1-5,TGTGCCAGTAGTATTTTGGTGGAGGGCAATCAGCCCCAGCATTTT,CASSILVEGNQPQHF
TRBV28,-,-,TRBJ2-7,TGTGCCAGTACCGGGGGAAGTTACGAGCAGTACTTC,CASTGGSYEQYF
TRBV10-3,-,-,TRBJ2-4,TGTGCCATCAGTGAGCCTGGAAAGGGGGAAAAAAACATTCAGTACTTC,CAISEPGKGEKNIQYF
TRBV28,-,-,TRBJ1-4,TGTGCCAGCAGCCGGGGAGGTTCGGAGGATGAAAAACTGTTTTTT,CASSRGGSEDEKLFF
TRBV6-5,few,-,TRBJ2-1,TGTGCCAGCAGTTACGCAGATACCAGGGGACGGCAGTTCTTC,CASSYADTRGRQFF
TRBV7-6,-,-,TRBJ2-5,TGTGCCAGCAGAGCGGGTTTACAAGAGACCCAGTACTTC,CASRAGLQETQYF
TRBV28,-,TRBD1,TRBJ1-2,TGTGCCAGCAGTTTACAACCGGGACAGGGTAACGGCTACACCTTC,CASSLQPGQGNGYTF
TRBV4-3,-,-,TRBJ1-5,TGCGCCAGCAGCCAAACAGTGAATCAGCCCCAGCATTTT,CASSQTVNQPQHF
TRBV7-2,-,-,TRBJ1-4,TGTGCCAGCAGCTTAATCGGGGGGGTTGAAAAACTGTTTTTT,CASSLIGGVEKLFF
TRBV28,-,-,TRBJ1-3,TGTGCCAGCAGTTTGGCTCGAAACACCATATATTTT,CASSLARNTIYF
TRBV7-3,-,-,TRBJ1-6,TGTGCCAGCAGCTTATTTGGAGGCCTTAATTCACCCCTCCACTTT,CASSLFGGLNSPLHF
TRBV5-1,-,-,TRBJ1-3,TGCGCCAGCAGAAGCTTTGATAGCTCTGGAAACACCATATATTTT,CASRSFDSSGNTIYF
TRBV28,-,TRBD1,TRBJ2-5,TGTGCCAGCAGCAGGGACAGGGTGGGAGAGACCCAGTACTTC,CASSRDRVGETQYF
TRBV19,-,TRBD1,TRBJ2-7,TGTGCCAGTAGTCCTGGACAGGTCCGTTACGAGCAGTACTTC,CASSPGQVRYEQYF
TRBV2,-,-,TRBJ2-1,TGTGCCAGCAGTGGGTTACCTCGAGAGGGTGAGCAGTTCTTC,CASSGLPREGEQFF
TRBV5-6,-,-,TRBJ2-2,TGTGCCAGCAGCTTGGACAGCGGACTTTCGAACACCGGGGAGCTGTTTTTT,CASSLDSGLSNTGELFF
TRBV11-3,-,-,TRBJ1-1,TGTGCCAGCAGCCTGGGGGGGCAGCGCGGAGCTTTCTTT,CASSLGGQRGAFF
TRBV5-1,-,-,TRBJ1-2,TGCGCCAGCAGCTTGGGGGCCAGTTCGGTTTCGGGCTACACCTTC,CASSLGASSVSGYTF
TRBV6-6,-,-,TRBJ2-7,TGTGCCAGCAGAATGGGGCTGAGCTCCTACGAGCAGTACTTC,CASRMGLSSYEQYF
TRBV18,-,TRBD2,TRBJ2-1,TGTGCCAGCTCACCACAGCGGGAGCTCAACAATGAGCAGTTCTTC,CASSPQRELNNEQFF
TRBV18,-,-,TRBJ1-4,TGTGCCAGCTCACCGGGTATCAGAACAGGGACTAATGAAAAACTGTTTTTT,CASSPGIRTGTNEKLFF
TRBV2,-,-,TRBJ2-5,TGTGCCAGCAGTGAAGTTGGTAGCGCGGAGACCCAGTACTTC,CASSEVGSAETQYF
TRBV7-2,once,-,TRBJ2-1,TGTGCCAGCAGCAAACATCCGGGAGCCGATGAGCAGTTCTTC,CASSKHPGADEQFF
TRBV27,-,TRBD1,TRBJ2-5,TGTGCCAGCAGTTTAGGACAGGGTTCGGAGTACTTC,CASSLGQGSEYF
TRBV6-6,few,-,TRBJ2-6,TGTGCCAGCAGCCGCGCCGCCTCTGGGGCCAACGTCCTGACTTTC,CASSRAASGANVLTF
TRBV4-3,few,-,TRBJ1-2,TGCGCCAGCAGCCAAGACAGGCGAGGGGGAGCGGAAGGCTACACCTTC,CASSQDRRGGAEGYTF
TRBV9,-,-,TRBJ2-1,TGTGCCAGCAGCACTCGGTGGACTGGCTACAATGAGCAGTTCTTC,CASSTRWTGYNEQFF
TRBV29-1,-,-,TRBJ2-5,TGCAGCGGCCAGGGGCGAACACAGGAGACCCAGTACTTC,CSGQGRTQETQYF
TRBV25-1,-,-,TRBJ1-5,TGTGCCAGCAGTGAATTTGGCAGAGGCGATCAGCCCCAGCATTTT,CASSEFGRGDQPQHF
TRBV28,once,TRBD2,TRBJ2-4,TGTGCCAGCAGTCCCGAGATAGCGGGGGGCCAGTACTTC,CASSPEIAGGQYF
TRBV6-5,-,-,TRBJ2-6,TGTGCCAGCAGTTACATCAGAACTGGGGCCAACGTCCTGACTTTC,CASSYIRTGANVLTF
TRBV4-3,-,TRBD2,TRBJ2-1,TGCGCCAGCAGCCAAGATCCAGCGGGAGAAGATGAGCAGTTCTTC,CASSQDPAGEDEQFF
TRBV19,few,-,TRBJ2-7,TGTGCCAGTAGTATAGATCTAAGCTACGAGCAGTACTTC,CASSIDLSYEQYF
TRBV28,-,TRBD1,TRBJ1-4,TGTGCCAGCAGGGACGGACAGGGGACTAATGAAAAACTGTTTTTT,CASRDGQGTNEKLFF
TRBV19,-,TRBD1,TRBJ1-5,TGTGCCAGTAGTATCATCAGGACAGGGATGTACAATCAGCCCCAGCATTTT,CASSIIRTGMYNQPQHF
TRBV10-3,-,TRBD2,TRBJ2-3,TGTGCCATCACCCCGGGACTAGCAGGCGATACGCAGTATTTT,CAITPGLAGDTQYF
TRBV18,-,-,TRBJ2-3,TGTGCCAGCTCACCGGCTGGCGAGGTATGGAATACGCAGTATTTT,CASSPAGEVWNTQYF
TRBV5-1,once,-,TRBJ2-2,TGCGCCAGCAGCTTCTTGACAGGGAACACCGGGGAGCTGTTTTTT,CASSFLTGNTGELFF
TRBV4-2,once,-,TRBJ2-1,TGTGCCAGCAGCCAAGGTGGGACTCACCCCAGCAATGAGCAGTTCTTC,CASSQGGTHPSNEQFF
TRBV30,-,TRBD1,TRBJ1-5,TGTGCCTGGAGCCGGGACAGGAATCAGCCCCAGCATTTT,CAWSRDRNQPQHF
TRBV9,-,-,TRBJ1-2,TGTGCCAGCAGCGTAGGGGACTCTAACTATGGCTACACCTTC,CASSVGDSNYGYTF
TRBV5-6,-,TRBD1,TRBJ2-3,TGTGCCAGCAGCTTGGAGACAGGGGGTCGCACAGATACGCAGTATTTT,CASSLETGGRTDTQYF
TRBV6-5,few,TRBD2,TRBJ2-7,TGTGCCAGCAGTAGCGGACTAGCGGCCTACGAGCAGTACTTC,CASSSGLAAYEQYF
TRBV7-9,-,-,TRBJ2-7,TGTGCCAGCAGCTTAGTAACCCAGGGGGAGCAGTACTTC,CASSLVTQGEQYF